This T cell receptor (beta chain) was found in a study of blood T cells in healthy people across ages. The second PCR ran about 6 to 12 cycles with a sample-barcoded 5' primer and J-beta primers. Individual samples furnished no less than 3 million CDR3-containing paired-end reads apiece. One entry per CDR3 protein results from TCRdb running MiXCR on the 5' RACE reads. This sample yields approximately 1.5 million distinct CDR3 sequences, of which around 36% are seen a single time; around 10% belongs to the top ten. Looked up from germline, CDR1 is DFQATT and CDR2 is SNEGSKA (reference sequence). V was trimmed by 7 bases and J by 0 bases, leaving 19 bases between them. This CDR3 is built from 16 residues. This clonotype was detected only a few times. Its antigen is unknown. The study, taken as a whole, reports: PBMCs left unsorted prevented a conclusive naive versus antigen-experienced comparison. Aged donors had fewer naive CD4+ cells and lower diversity than long-lived donors.

The receptor comes from a woman aged 25-40 years in good health. The material sequenced was blood. This chain joins TRBV20-1 and TRBJ1-5, with D unresolved. CDR3 coding DNA: TGCAGTGTCAGCCATAGGGCGGCATATAGCAATCAGCCCCAGCATTTT. Amino acids: CSVSHRAAYSNQPQHF.